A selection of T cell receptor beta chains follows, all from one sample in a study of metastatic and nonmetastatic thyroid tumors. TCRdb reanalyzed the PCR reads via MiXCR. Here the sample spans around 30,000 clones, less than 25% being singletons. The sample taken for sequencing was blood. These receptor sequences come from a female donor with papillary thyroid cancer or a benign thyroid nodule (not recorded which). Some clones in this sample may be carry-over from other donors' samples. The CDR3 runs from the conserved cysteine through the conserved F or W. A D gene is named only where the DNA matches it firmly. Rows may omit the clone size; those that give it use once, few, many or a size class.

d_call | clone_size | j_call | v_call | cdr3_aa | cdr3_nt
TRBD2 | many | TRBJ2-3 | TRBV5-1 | CASSLDGRTDTQYF | TGCGCCAGCAGCTTGGACGGGAGGACGGATACGCAGTATTTT
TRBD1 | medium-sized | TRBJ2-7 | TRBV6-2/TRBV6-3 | CASRQGQGSSYEQYF | TGTGCCAGCAGACAAGGACAGGGGAGTTCCTACGAGCAGTACTTC
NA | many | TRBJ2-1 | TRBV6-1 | CATIPGGRNEQFF | TGTGCCACCATTCCCGGGGGCCGCAATGAGCAGTTCTTC
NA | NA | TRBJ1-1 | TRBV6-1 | CASMMVRLNLDNEAFF | TGTGCCAGCATGATGGTAAGGCTTAACCTGGACAATGAAGCTTTCTTT
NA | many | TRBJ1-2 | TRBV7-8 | CASSLLDKWLTLGYTF | TGTGCCAGCAGCTTATTAGATAAGTGGCTAACCCTTGGCTACACCTTC
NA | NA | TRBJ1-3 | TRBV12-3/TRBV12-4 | CASGWDLQSRGTTIYF | TGTGCCAGCGGTTGGGATCTACAGAGCCGAGGGACCACCATATATTTT
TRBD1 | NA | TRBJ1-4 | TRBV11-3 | CASSPEGQGNHEKLFF | TGTGCCAGCAGCCCTGAGGGACAGGGGAACCATGAAAAACTGTTTTTT
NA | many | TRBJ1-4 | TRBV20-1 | CSARARTPEKLFF | TGCAGTGCCCGTGCAAGAACTCCGGAAAAACTGTTTTTT
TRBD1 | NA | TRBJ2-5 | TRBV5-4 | CASSPTTGTGGETQYF | TGTGCCAGCAGCCCCACAACCGGGACAGGGGGGGAGACCCAGTACTTC
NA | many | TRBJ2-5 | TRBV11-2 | CASSSGVETQYF | TGTGCCAGCAGCTCAGGGGTAGAGACCCAGTACTTC
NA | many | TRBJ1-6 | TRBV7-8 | CASSLGRGNSPLHF | TGTGCCAGCAGCTTGGGGAGAGGGAATTCACCCCTCCACTTT
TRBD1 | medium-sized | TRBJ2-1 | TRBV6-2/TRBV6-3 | CASSRRGQISSYNEQFF | TGTGCCAGCAGTCGTCGGGGACAGATTAGCTCCTACAATGAGCAGTTCTTC
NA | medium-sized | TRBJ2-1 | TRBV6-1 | CASSVDSFGNEQFF | TGTGCCAGCAGTGTAGATAGCTTCGGGAATGAGCAGTTCTTC
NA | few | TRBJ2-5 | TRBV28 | CASSLQGLGTQYF | TGTGCCAGCAGTCTGCAGGGCTTGGGGACCCAGTACTTT
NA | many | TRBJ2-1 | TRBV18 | CASSLSRGEQFF | TGTGCCAGCTCACTTTCTAGGGGTGAGCAGTTCTTC
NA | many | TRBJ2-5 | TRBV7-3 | CASSLNQGGRETQYF | TGTGCCAGCAGCTTAAATCAGGGAGGTCGAGAGACCCAGTACTTC
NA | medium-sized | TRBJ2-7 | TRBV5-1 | CASSLGVLNYEQYF | TGCGCCAGCAGCTTGGGGGTCCTCAACTACGAGCAGTACTTC
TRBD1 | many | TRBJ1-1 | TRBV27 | CASSFHRGGSKGAFF | TGTGCCAGCAGTTTTCACAGGGGGGGATCCAAAGGAGCTTTCTTT
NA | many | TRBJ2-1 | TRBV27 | CASSRWDSGNEQFF | TGTGCCAGCAGTCGCTGGGACTCGGGGAATGAGCAGTTCTTC
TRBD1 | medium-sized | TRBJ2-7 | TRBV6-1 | CASSHTGGASYEQYF | TGTGCCAGCAGTCACACAGGGGGCGCTTCCTACGAGCAGTACTTC
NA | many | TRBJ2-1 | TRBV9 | CATQTLRGANEQFF | TGTGCCACCCAGACACTCCGGGGAGCCAATGAGCAGTTCTTC
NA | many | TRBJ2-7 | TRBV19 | CASSFKRDPVYEQYF | TGTGCCAGTAGTTTTAAACGGGACCCCGTCTACGAGCAGTACTTC
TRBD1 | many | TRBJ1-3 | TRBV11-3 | CASSRDRVTNTIYF | TGTGCCAGCAGCCGTGACAGGGTAACAAACACCATATATTTT
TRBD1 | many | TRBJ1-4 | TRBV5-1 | CASRQGATNEKLFF | TGCGCCAGCAGACAGGGGGCGACTAATGAAAAACTGTTTTTT
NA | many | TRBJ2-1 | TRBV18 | CASSPAGQFNEQFF | TGTGCCAGCTCACCAGCCGGACAGTTCAATGAGCAGTTCTTC
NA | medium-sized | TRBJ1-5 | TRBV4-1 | CASSQDPGSQPQHF | TGCGCCAGCAGCCAAGATCCAGGGAGTCAGCCCCAGCATTTT
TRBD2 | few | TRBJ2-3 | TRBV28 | CASSLQAGASTDTQYF | TGTGCCAGCAGCTTACAAGCGGGAGCTAGCACAGATACGCAGTATTTT
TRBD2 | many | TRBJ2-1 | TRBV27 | CASSFLGLAGGDEQFF | TGTGCCAGCAGCTTCTTAGGACTAGCGGGAGGGGATGAGCAGTTCTTC
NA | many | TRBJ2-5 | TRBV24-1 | CATSDRTPGEETQYF | TGTGCCACCAGTGACCGGACCCCGGGGGAAGAGACCCAGTACTTC
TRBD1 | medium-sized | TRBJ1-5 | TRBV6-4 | CASSRDSTSNQPQHF | TGTGCCAGCAGCCGGGACAGCACTAGCAATCAGCCCCAGCATTTT
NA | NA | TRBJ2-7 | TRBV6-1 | CARAGTSYEQYF | TGTGCCAGAGCCGGGACCAGCTACGAGCAGTACTTC
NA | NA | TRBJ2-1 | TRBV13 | CASSRDNEQFF | TGTGCCAGCAGCAGAGACAATGAGCAGTTCTTC
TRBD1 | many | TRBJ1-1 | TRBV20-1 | CSAATGGTEAFF | TGCAGTGCTGCGACAGGGGGCACTGAAGCTTTCTTT
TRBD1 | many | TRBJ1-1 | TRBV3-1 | CASSQLTGVAFF | TGTGCCAGCAGCCAGTTGACAGGGGTAGCTTTCTTT
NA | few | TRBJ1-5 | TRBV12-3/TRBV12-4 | CANTLWPGRDQPQHF | TGTGCTAACACCCTGTGGCCGGGGCGGGATCAGCCCCAGCATTTT
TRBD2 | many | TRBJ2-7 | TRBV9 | CASSVDIGRFYEQYF | TGTGCCAGCAGCGTAGACATCGGGAGGTTCTACGAGCAGTACTTC
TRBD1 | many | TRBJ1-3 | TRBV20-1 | CSARDRDSSGNTIYF | TGCAGTGCTAGAGATCGGGACAGCTCTGGAAACACCATATATTTT
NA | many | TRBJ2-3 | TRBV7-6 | CASSPNAGISTDTQYF | TGTGCCAGCAGCCCGAACGCAGGGATAAGCACAGATACGCAGTATTTT
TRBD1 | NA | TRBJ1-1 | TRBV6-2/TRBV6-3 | CASSYRGQGGPEAFF | TGTGCCAGCAGTTACCGCGGACAGGGTGGCCCTGAAGCTTTCTTT
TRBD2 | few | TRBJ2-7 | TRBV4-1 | CANSLGSSGTYEQYF | TGCGCCAACAGCCTAGGATCTAGCGGGACGTACGAGCAGTACTTC
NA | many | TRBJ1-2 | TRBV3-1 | CASSQGPVTPNYGYTF | TGTGCCAGCAGCCAAGGTCCAGTCACCCCGAACTATGGCTACACCTTC
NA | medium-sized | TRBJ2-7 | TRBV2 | CASRRTADYEQYF | TGTGCCAGCAGACGGACCGCTGACTACGAGCAGTACTTC